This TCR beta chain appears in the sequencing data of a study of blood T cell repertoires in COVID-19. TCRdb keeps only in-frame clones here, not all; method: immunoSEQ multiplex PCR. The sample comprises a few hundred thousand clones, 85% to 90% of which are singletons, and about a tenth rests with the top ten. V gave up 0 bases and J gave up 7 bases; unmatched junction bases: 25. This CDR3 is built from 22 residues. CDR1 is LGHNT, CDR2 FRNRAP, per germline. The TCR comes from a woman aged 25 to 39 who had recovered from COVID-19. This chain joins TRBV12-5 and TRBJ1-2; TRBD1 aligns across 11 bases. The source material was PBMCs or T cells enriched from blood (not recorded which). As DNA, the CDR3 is TGTGCTAGTGGTTTGGTGAGGGCAGGACAGGGGGCTTCGGAGGGCGTCGAAGGTGGCTACACCTTC. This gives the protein CASGLVRAGQGASEGVEGGYTF.